These T cell receptor beta chains were read from a single sample in a study of identical twins. MiXCR, applied by TCRdb to the 5' RACE reads, yields one record per CDR3 protein. The sample consists of more than 350,000 distinct CDR3 sequences, 8.5% to 10% of them appearing once. The source material was naive T cells sorted from blood. These receptors were collected from a woman in her 50s in good health. Each CDR3 is given with its conserved first and last residue. D genes are given only for firm matches. Clone size is shown for a subset of rows, as once, few, many or a class of expanded clone.

CDR3aa	CDR3nt	abundance	j_gene	d_gene	v_gene
CASSERVGGLPPYEQYF	TGTGCCAGCAGTGAAAGGGTTGGAGGACTGCCTCCCTACGAGCAGTACTTC	few	TRBJ2-7	.	TRBV6-1
CASSESIAGVGEQFF	TGCGCCAGCAGTGAGTCCATAGCGGGAGTTGGTGAGCAGTTCTTC	few	TRBJ2-1	TRBD2	TRBV10-1
CASSDLDRGMYNEQFF	TGTGCCAGCAGTGACCTAGACAGGGGGATGTACAATGAGCAGTTCTTC	.	TRBJ2-1	TRBD1	TRBV25-1
CASSEGDRASYGYTF	TGTGCCAGCAGTGAAGGGGACAGGGCAAGTTATGGCTACACCTTC	.	TRBJ1-2	TRBD1	TRBV25-1
CASSSPGGKAFF	TGTGCCAGCAGTTCCCCGGGGGGGAAAGCTTTCTTT	many	TRBJ1-1	.	TRBV6-5
CASSGSPGELFF	TGCGCCAGCAGCGGTAGCCCCGGGGAGCTGTTTTTT	many	TRBJ2-2	.	TRBV5-1
CASSSQGGSAGYTF	TGCGCCAGCAGCTCACAGGGGGGGAGTGCTGGCTACACCTTC	few	TRBJ1-2	TRBD1	TRBV5-1
CASNGQRETQYF	TGTGCCAGCAATGGACAACGAGAGACCCAGTACTTC	many	TRBJ2-5	.	TRBV2
CATSRDRIEQFF	TGTGCCACCAGCAGAGATAGAATTGAGCAGTTCTTC	few	TRBJ2-1	.	TRBV15
CASSLLAGGSEQFF	TGTGCCAGCAGCTTACTAGCGGGAGGAAGTGAGCAGTTCTTC	.	TRBJ2-1	TRBD2	TRBV7-9
CAAGPGGAGDTQYF	TGTGCCGCCGGGCCAGGGGGAGCAGGAGATACGCAGTATTTT	few	TRBJ2-3	TRBD1	TRBV10-3
CASKIGGRGVREFF	TGTGCCAGCAAAATCGGGGGTAGGGGTGTACGGGAGTTCTTC	many	TRBJ2-1	.	TRBV6-5
CASSQDRLAGQTEQFF	TGTGCCAGCAGCCAAGACAGACTAGCGGGACAGACTGAGCAGTTCTTC	.	TRBJ2-1	TRBD2	TRBV4-2
CASSDGTRSSYNEQFF	TGTGCCAGCAGTGACGGGACCCGCTCCTCCTACAATGAGCAGTTCTTC	many	TRBJ2-1	.	TRBV6-1
CASGLGNGEQFF	TGTGCTAGTGGTTTGGGCAACGGTGAGCAGTTCTTC	.	TRBJ2-1	.	TRBV12-5
CASSLGRIGGGYNEQFF	TGTGCCAGCAGCTTAGGCCGGATAGGGGGGGGCTACAATGAGCAGTTCTTC	few	TRBJ2-1	.	TRBV11-2
CALQGDTEAFF	TGTGCCTTACAGGGGGACACTGAAGCTTTCTTT	few	TRBJ1-1	TRBD1	TRBV6-6
CASSLGPSGHTDTQYF	TGTGCCAGCAGCTTAGGCCCTAGCGGACACACAGATACGCAGTATTTT	few	TRBJ2-3	TRBD2	TRBV7-9